This T cell receptor beta chain was profiled in a study of blood T cells in healthy people across ages. Study in general: Template switching recovered approximately one barcoded beta molecule for every two T cells. Study conclusions and caveats: Per million T cells, TCR beta diversity dropped roughly linearly as age increased.

Germline V gene sequence: CDR1 MGHRA, CDR2 YSYEKL. Deletions cut 3 bases from V and 8 bases from J, with 13 bases between. The CDR3 runs 13 residues. Isolation per sample recovered at least 7 million PBMCs. A note on this clonotype: Its antigen is not identified.

Next came a second PCR, run for roughly 7 to 12 cycles, which used a sample-barcoded 5' primer along with a J-beta primer mix. A 12-random-nucleotide template-switch adaptor tagged each cDNA molecule. TCRdb reprocessed the 5' RACE reads via MiXCR and lists one record per CDR3 protein. The repertoire holds about 900,000 distinct CDR3 sequences, roughly 52% seen once, with around an eighth in the top ten. The receptor's source is a man aged 25 to 40 in good health. The specimen sequenced was blood. V gene TRBV4-1 combines with J gene TRBJ1-2; D gene unclear. The CDR3 DNA sequence: TGCGCCAGCAGCCAGGTTCCTTGGGAGGGCTACACCTTC. Translated, it gives CASSQVPWEGYTF.